This is a list of T cell receptor beta chains from one sample in a study of blood T cell repertoires in COVID-19. Only in-frame clones appear in the TCRdb table, and some are missing; sequencing was by immunoSEQ multiplex PCR. The sample holds 330,000 or so clones, roughly 86% seen once. The sample consisted of PBMCs or T cells enriched from blood (not recorded which). The source is a man aged 40-49 years in a cohort exposed to, infected with or recovered from COVID-19 (not recorded which). CDR3s include the opening cysteine and the closing phenylalanine or tryptophan. The order of the fields is D gene, V gene, J gene, clone size, CDR3 protein, CDR3 DNA. D genes are given only for firm matches. Expanded clones are given a class, and other clones once, few, many or no size at all.

>TRBD1|TRBV5-1|TRBJ1-6|NA
CASRGQAGVSPLHF
TGCGCCAGCAGGGGACAGGCTGGTGTTTCACCCCTCCACTTT
>NA|TRBV19|TRBJ1-5|NA
CASSIEGAGDQPQHF
TGTGCCAGTAGTATAGAGGGAGCGGGGGATCAGCCCCAGCATTTT
>NA|TRBV19|TRBJ2-2|once
CASSSHSNTGELFF
TGTGCCAGTAGTTCGCACTCGAACACCGGGGAGCTGTTTTTT
>TRBD2|TRBV3-1/TRBV3-2|TRBJ2-3|NA
CASSPLAGGADTQYF
TGTGCCAGCAGCCCCCTAGCGGGAGGTGCAGATACGCAGTATTTT
>NA|TRBV18|TRBJ2-1|NA
CASSPLTGAISGNEQFF
TGTGCCAGCTCACCGCTCACGGGAGCGATTTCTGGCAATGAGCAGTTCTTC
>TRBD1|TRBV9|TRBJ1-2|NA
CASAGGQGKTNYGYTF
TGTGCCAGCGCCGGTGGACAGGGCAAGACTAACTATGGCTACACCTTC
>TRBD1|TRBV2|TRBJ2-2|NA
CASLGQGTNTGELFF
TGTGCCAGCCTAGGACAGGGCACGAACACCGGGGAGCTGTTTTTT
>TRBD1|TRBV2|TRBJ1-4|NA
CASGVQGAPNEKLFF
TGTGCCAGCGGCGTTCAGGGGGCACCTAATGAAAAACTGTTTTTT
>TRBD2|TRBV10-1|TRBJ2-3|NA
CASSESRAGVWTDTQYF
TGCGCCAGCAGTGAGTCGAGGGCGGGAGTTTGGACAGATACGCAGTATTTT
>NA|TRBV5-4|TRBJ2-2|NA
CASSLDWPGELFF
TGTGCCAGCAGCTTGGATTGGCCCGGGGAGCTGTTTTTT
>TRBD2|TRBV18|TRBJ2-1|NA
CASSPRESSYNEQFF
TGTGCCAGCTCACCGCGGGAGAGCTCCTACAATGAGCAGTTCTTC
>NA|TRBV5-5|TRBJ2-4|NA
CASSLTGSSAKNIQYF
TGTGCCAGCAGCCTCACCGGTTCTAGCGCCAAAAACATTCAGTACTTC
>TRBD2|TRBV5-1|TRBJ2-2|NA
CATAFSGRGNTGELFF
TGCGCCACGGCCTTTAGCGGGAGGGGGAACACCGGGGAGCTGTTTTTT
>NA|TRBV3-1/TRBV3-2|TRBJ1-1|NA
CASSQAQGGYTEAFF
TGTGCCAGCAGCCAAGCCCAGGGCGGCTACACTGAAGCTTTCTTT
>NA|TRBV28|TRBJ2-5|NA
CASSLNGGSETQYF
TGTGCCAGCAGTTTGAACGGGGGATCAGAGACCCAGTACTTC
>TRBD1|TRBV15|TRBJ2-2|once
CATSGEFPGQADGELFF
TGTGCCACCAGCGGTGAGTTTCCGGGACAGGCAGACGGGGAGCTGTTTTTT
>TRBD2|TRBV7-8|TRBJ2-1|NA
CASSTIAGIVYNEQFF
TGTGCCAGCAGCACTATAGCGGGAATTGTCTACAATGAGCAGTTCTTC
>NA|TRBV5-1|TRBJ1-1|NA
CASSLTGADTEAFF
TGCGCCAGCAGCTTAACGGGTGCGGACACTGAAGCTTTCTTT
>NA|TRBV7-9|TRBJ1-2|NA
CASSRPRGGHAYGYTF
TGTGCCAGCAGCCGACCCCGCGGGGGGCACGCCTATGGCTACACCTTC
>NA|TRBV19|TRBJ1-3|NA
CASRDSSNGNTIYF
TGTGCCAGTAGGGACAGCTCTAATGGAAACACCATATATTTT
>TRBD2|TRBV7-8|TRBJ2-6|NA
CASSPSRRPALAGVSPGANVLTF
TGTGCCAGCAGCCCTTCCCGACGTCCAGCCCTAGCGGGAGTTTCACCCGGGGCCAACGTCCTGACTTTC
>TRBD2|TRBV7-9|TRBJ2-3|NA
CASSHSGNTDTQYF
TGTGCCAGCAGCCATAGCGGGAACACAGATACGCAGTATTTT
>TRBD2|TRBV6-6|TRBJ2-3|NA
CASSQLAGPTDTQYF
TGTGCCAGCAGTCAACTAGCGGGGCCCACAGATACGCAGTATTTT
>TRBD1|TRBV29-1|TRBJ2-7|NA
CSVEDLQGASSSEQYF
TGCAGCGTTGAAGATCTCCAGGGGGCATCCTCATCCGAGCAGTACTTC
>TRBD2|TRBV19|TRBJ2-3|NA
CAVRTSGSDTQYF
TGTGCCGTACGGACTAGCGGGAGTGATACGCAGTATTTT
>TRBD2|TRBV11-3|TRBJ2-1|few
CASSLAGGGLGYNEQFF
TGTGCCAGCAGTTTAGCGGGAGGGGGGCTCGGCTACAATGAGCAGTTCTTC
>NA|TRBV19|TRBJ2-2|NA
CASSISSRRSSRAGELFF
TGTGCCAGTAGTATCTCTTCACGACGGAGTTCCAGGGCCGGGGAGCTGTTTTTT
>NA|TRBV18|TRBJ2-2|NA
CASSPRAGELFF
TGTGCCAGCTCACCGAGGGCAGGGGAGCTGTTTTTT
>NA|TRBV10-3|TRBJ2-7|once
CAISERETYEQYF
TGTGCCATCAGTGAGAGAGAGACCTACGAGCAGTACTTC
>NA|TRBV6-5|TRBJ1-4|NA
CASSYSPSGEKLFF
TGTGCCAGCAGTTACTCCCCGAGTGGTGAAAAACTGTTTTTT
>TRBD1|TRBV5-1|TRBJ1-1|once
CASSLARGGAEAFF
TGCGCCAGCAGCTTGGCCCGAGGGGGCGCTGAAGCTTTCTTT
>TRBD2|TRBV7-2|TRBJ2-7|NA
CASSFRLAGGGEQYF
TGTGCCAGCAGTTTCCGACTAGCGGGAGGAGGCGAGCAGTACTTC
>TRBD1|TRBV6-5|TRBJ2-7|NA
CASTPGQGIYEQYF
TGTGCCAGCACCCCGGGACAGGGTATCTACGAGCAGTACTTC
>NA|TRBV3-1/TRBV3-2|TRBJ1-1|NA
CASSQPGYTEAFF
TGTGCCAGCAGCCAACCGGGTTACACTGAAGCTTTCTTT
>NA|TRBV7-9|TRBJ1-1|few
CASSLLGQVAEAFF
TGTGCCAGCAGCTTATTGGGCCAGGTTGCTGAAGCTTTCTTT
>NA|TRBV28|TRBJ2-7|NA
CATLGLAEQYF
TGTGCCACTCTAGGTCTGGCCGAGCAGTACTTC
>TRBD1|TRBV5-8|TRBJ1-3|NA
CASSLEVTGKINTIYF
TGTGCCAGCAGCTTGGAGGTGACAGGGAAGATCAACACCATATATTTT
>TRBD1|TRBV28|TRBJ2-7|NA
CASRTGTAAYEQYF
TGTGCCAGCAGAACCGGGACAGCAGCCTACGAGCAGTACTTC
>NA|TRBV5-1|TRBJ1-3|NA
CATETANSGNTIYF
TGCGCCACCGAGACAGCTAACTCTGGAAACACCATATATTTT
>TRBD1|TRBV19|TRBJ2-3|once
CASSTDRKGATDTQYF
TGTGCCAGTAGTACGGACAGGAAAGGGGCCACAGATACGCAGTATTTT
>TRBD1|TRBV28|TRBJ1-2|NA
CASSRRTGYGYTF
TGTGCCAGCAGCCGCCGGACAGGGTATGGCTACACCTTC
>TRBD1|TRBV5-1|TRBJ2-3|NA
CASSLAGTGSTDTQYF
TGCGCCAGCAGCTTGGCCGGGACAGGTAGCACAGATACGCAGTATTTT
>NA|TRBV10-3|TRBJ1-1|NA
CAISESTGHLNTEAFF
TGTGCCATCAGTGAGTCGACGGGACATCTGAACACTGAAGCTTTCTTT
>TRBD2|TRBV20-1|TRBJ2-1|NA
CSASPVLAGGRGSYNEQFF
TGCAGTGCTAGTCCGGTGCTAGCGGGAGGCCGGGGCTCCTACAATGAGCAGTTCTTC
>NA|TRBV28|TRBJ2-4|NA
CASSLQENIQYF
TGTGCCAGCAGTTTACAGGAAAACATTCAGTACTTC
>NA|TRBV7-8|TRBJ2-7|NA
CASKSDLASYEQYF
TGTGCCAGCAAGAGCGACCTTGCATCCTACGAGCAGTACTTC
>TRBD1|TRBV6-1|TRBJ2-2|NA
CASSVKGASNTGELFF
TGTGCCAGCAGTGTAAAGGGGGCATCGAACACCGGGGAGCTGTTTTTT
>TRBD1|TRBV19|TRBJ1-2|once
CATQPGQGHGYTF
TGTGCCACACAACCGGGACAGGGGCATGGCTACACCTTC
>TRBD1|TRBV5-4|TRBJ1-1|NA
CASSFGLGDRGLTEAFF
TGTGCCAGCAGTTTTGGATTGGGCGACAGGGGGTTGACTGAAGCTTTCTTT
>NA|TRBV15|TRBJ2-7|NA
CATSRDPGDSEQYF
TGTGCCACCAGCAGAGATCCGGGTGACTCCGAGCAGTACTTC